The sequence of this T cell receptor beta chain was determined in a study of blood T cells in healthy people across ages. A second PCR of about 7 to 12 cycles used a sample-barcoded 5' primer and a J-beta primer mix. Each cDNA molecule was tagged by a template-switch adaptor with 12 random nucleotides. TCRdb itself ran the 5' RACE reads through MiXCR, one entry per CDR3 protein. The sample shows more than 650,000 distinct CDR3 sequences, 22% of them seen only once. The trim removed 0 bases at V and 10 bases at J, leaving 8 bases unmatched. Germline V gene sequence: CDR1 MNHNS, CDR2 SASEGT. CDR3 length: 14 amino acids.

This clonotype was obtained from a man between 65 and 85 years old in good health. The sequencing sample was made of blood. The V call is TRBV6-1, the J call TRBJ1-2; 7 bases align to TRBD1. The CDR3: CASSEARGEAVYTF. The CDR3 nucleotides read TGTGCCAGCAGTGAAGCCAGGGGGGAAGCTGTCTACACCTTC.